This T cell receptor beta chain is drawn from a study of blood T cell repertoires in COVID-19. Study overall: T cells, B-cell-depleted T cells, or PBMCs supplied cDNA or gDNA.

The study recruited people aged about 18 to 95 years across approximately 24 US areas. The study assigned cohorts using participant-reported clinical history. In the authors' workflow: Quantification of nucleated cells was approximated via reference gene primer amplification. The table came from immunoSEQ multiplex PCR; TCRdb's copy has only in-frame clones and leaves some out. V, J and clone size derive from that table, while D and trimming were established from the DNA sequence. Here the sample spans 300,000 to 350,000 clones, 80% to 90% being singletons. Germline loops: CDR1 SGHNT, CDR2 YYREEE (reference sequence). The CDR3 spans 16 residues. The J segment lost 5 bases and the V segment lost 0 bases, leaving 6 bases of the junction unmatched.

The sequenced sample was PBMCs or T cells enriched from blood (not recorded which). The source is a woman aged 40 to 50 with acute COVID-19. This chain links TRBV5-4 with TRBJ2-1; the match to TRBD2 covers 9 bases. The CDR3 is CASSLGLAGVDNEQFF. CDR3 coding DNA: TGTGCCAGCAGCTTGGGGTTAGCGGGAGTAGACAATGAGCAGTTCTTC.